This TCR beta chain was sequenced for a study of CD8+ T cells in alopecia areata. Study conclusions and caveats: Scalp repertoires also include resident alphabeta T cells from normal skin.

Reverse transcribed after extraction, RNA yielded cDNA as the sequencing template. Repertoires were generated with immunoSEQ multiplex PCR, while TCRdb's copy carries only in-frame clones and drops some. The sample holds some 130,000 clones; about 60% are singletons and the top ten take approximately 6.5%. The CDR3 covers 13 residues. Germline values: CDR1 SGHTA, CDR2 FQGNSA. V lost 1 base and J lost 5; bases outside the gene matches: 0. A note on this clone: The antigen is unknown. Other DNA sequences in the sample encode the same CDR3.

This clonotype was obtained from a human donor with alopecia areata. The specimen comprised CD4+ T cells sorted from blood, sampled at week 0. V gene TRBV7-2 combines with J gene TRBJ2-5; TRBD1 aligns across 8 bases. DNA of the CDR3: TGTGCCAGCAGCTTAGGACAGGGGGAGACCCAGTACTTC. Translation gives CASSLGQGETQYF.